The rows below give T cell receptor beta chains drawn from one sample of a study of type 1 regulatory T cells. These receptors' targets are unknown. Using its own MiXCR run on the reads, TCRdb lists one record per CDR3 protein. The table includes tens of thousands of distinct CDR3 sequences, roughly 20% detected once. Source material: cultured type 1 regulatory T (Tr1) cells, either the whole culture or a sorted fraction (not recorded which). Receptors were obtained from a human donor in good health. Each CDR3 is given with its conserved first and last residue. The D gene is left open where the match is weak. Clone size, where shown, is once, few, many, or a class for clones that have expanded.

v_gene	d_gene	j_gene	abundance	CDR3aa
TRBV30	.	TRBJ1-2	.	CAWSVRVWDGYTF
TRBV19	.	TRBJ2-1	few	CASSISLQDEQFF
TRBV5-1	TRBD1	TRBJ2-5	few	CASSLVAGGKQETQYF
TRBV19	.	TRBJ1-5	.	CASTRDSFSNQPQHF
TRBV20-1	.	TRBJ2-2	.	CSASRLLTGELFF
TRBV20-1	.	TRBJ2-1	.	CSAPGHSYNEQFF
TRBV6-6	.	TRBJ2-1	.	CASSFSGNAYNEQFF
TRBV3-1	.	TRBJ2-3	.	CASSPSGSDTQYF
TRBV2	.	TRBJ2-7	few	CASRADTYEQYF
TRBV7-2	.	TRBJ1-2	.	CASSLSPQGSYGYTF
TRBV7-3	TRBD2	TRBJ2-1	few	CASSLGGRAGNEQFF